These T cell receptor beta chains were read from a single sample in a study of cytomegalovirus exposure and HLA in healthy donors. Clones were sequenced by immunoSEQ multiplex PCR, and TCRdb holds only the in-frame ones, with some missing. The sample lists around 130,000 clones, 60% to 85% seen once, with under 3.5% in the top ten. The sample comprised PBMCs. These TCRs come from a man aged 30 to 39 in good health and CMV-seronegative. Each CDR3 is given with its conserved first and last residue. Each record gives: V gene, CDR3 length, CDR3 protein.

>TRBV7-9|14
CASSLLQGRDEQYF
>TRBV29-1|13
CSVAADRNYGYTF
>TRBV14|19
CASSQQDRRLAGITGELFF
>TRBV6-6|14
CASSWTGGYNEQFF
>TRBV9|13
CASSPGMNTEAFF
>TRBV9|15
CASSVSGEFISEQFF
>TRBV5-4|16
CASSLPGLAGGDTQYF
>TRBV5-1|16
CASSLPNWGETGELFF
>TRBV7-9|15
CASSEGAGSTNTIYF
>TRBV19|14
CASSISGRHSPLHF
>TRBV5-6|15
CASSLNDRANTEAFF
>TRBV28|14
CASSFPGSDLEQYF
>TRBV5-1|14
CASSRTSGTDTQYF
>TRBV5-8|14
CASSFYGVEDEQFF
>TRBV5-1|15
CASSLDWSPNEKLFF
>TRBV13|14
CASSRPGGLGEAFF
>TRBV7-2|11
CASRQGYEQYF
>TRBV4-3|14
CASSHGTGSYEQYF
>TRBV6-1|15
CASSHTSDFSDTQYF
>TRBV18|15
CASSRARGTSDEQYF
>TRBV11-2|12
CASSPGVETQYF
>TRBV7-2|13
CASSLDSNYGYTF
>TRBV18|15
CASSPQGLVGETQYF
>TRBV10-3|14
CATQGSGGTYEQYF
>TRBV14|17
CASSQVAARPINQPQHF
>TRBV5-1|14
CASSPDRGPYTQYF
>TRBV4-3|15
CASSQDLASFGAAFF
>TRBV18|12
CASSPYQAAAFF
>TRBV7-7|15
CASSLGLAGGETQYF
>TRBV25-1|13
CASSLDFYNEQFF
>TRBV18|15
CASSPVSDGNYGYTF
>TRBV5-6|18
CASSSELTGTGRTDTQYF
>TRBV7-2|14
CASSLIPGPYEQYF
>TRBV6-1|15
CASSEAQTGSYEQYF
>TRBV19|14
CASSIGDSGNEQFF
>TRBV7-2|15
CATSRKGLENYEQYF
>TRBV30|12
CGVGGDSYEQYF
>TRBV7-7|14
CASSVDLSTYEQYF
>TRBV11-2|15
CASTPPGSSYNEQFF
>TRBV5-1|15
CASRRTTGQNYGYTF
>TRBV30|12
CAWSIGGTEAFF
>TRBV9|15
CASSPYGVTGHEQYF
>TRBV27|15
CASSSRTGVTYEQYF
>TRBV6-5|14
CASSRGQANTEAFF
>TRBV5-6|15
CASSLNLLNTGELFF
>TRBV6-5|15
CASSYEVGGSDTQYF
>TRBV19|13
CASSRQLNEKLFF
>TRBV15|15
CATSRPTNRVYEQYF
>TRBV4-1|14
CASSPGTGHQPQHF